This is a list of T cell receptor beta chains from one sample in a study of cytomegalovirus exposure and HLA in healthy donors. The protocol was immunoSEQ multiplex PCR, while the TCRdb copy is restricted to in-frame clones and leaves out a portion. The data hold about 130,000 clones, with over 75% observed a single time. The sequenced sample was PBMCs. These receptor sequences come from a woman aged 40 to 49 in good health and CMV-seropositive. Each CDR3 is given with its conserved first and last residue. The D gene is left open where the match is weak. Size is stated for part of the rows, as once, few or many counts, or as a class when the clone is expanded.

TRBD1,.,TRBV15,TRBJ2-2,TGTGCCACCAGCAAAGACAGGGTCCCCGGGGAGCTGTTTTTT,CATSKDRVPGELFF
.,.,TRBV7-6,TRBJ2-1,TGTGCCAGCACCCAAAGTAGAGGGCCCTGGGAGCAGTTCTTC,CASTQSRGPWEQFF
TRBD1,.,TRBV6-1,TRBJ2-7,TGTGCCAGCAGCGACGGGACAGGGGGTCACGAGCAGTACTTC,CASSDGTGGHEQYF
.,.,TRBV30,TRBJ1-2,TGTGCCTGGAGTGTAAGTTTGGGGACAAGATATGGCTACACCTTC,CAWSVSLGTRYGYTF
.,.,TRBV6-6,TRBJ2-7,TGTGCCAGCAGGGAACAGGGTTACTACGAGCAGTACTTC,CASREQGYYEQYF
.,.,TRBV6-6,TRBJ2-5,TGTGCCAGCTTACACAGTATTAGGCAAGAGACCCAGTACTTC,CASLHSIRQETQYF
TRBD2,.,TRBV10-3,TRBJ2-7,TGTGCCATCAGTGAGGTAGTAGCGGGCACCTACGAGCAGTACTTC,CAISEVVAGTYEQYF
.,.,TRBV4-2,TRBJ1-2,TGTGCCAGCAGCCAAGGTACTGAAGCTAACTATGGCTACACCTTC,CASSQGTEANYGYTF
TRBD2,.,TRBV5-1,TRBJ2-1,TGCGCCAGCAGAGCGGGACTGAGCTCCTACAATGAGCAGTTCTTC,CASRAGLSSYNEQFF
TRBD1,.,TRBV6-5,TRBJ1-1,TGTGCCAGCACCACCGGGACAGGGTTTGCTTTCTTT,CASTTGTGFAFF
TRBD1,.,TRBV5-8,TRBJ1-2,TGTGCCAGCAGCTTGGCCAGGGGGCGCGTGAACTATGGCTACACCTTC,CASSLARGRVNYGYTF
.,.,TRBV19,TRBJ1-2,TGTGCCAGTAGTACCGACCCGGATTTTGGGGCTGGCTACACCTTC,CASSTDPDFGAGYTF
.,.,TRBV7-2,TRBJ2-7,TGTGCCAGCAGCTTAGTTGGCAGGGGCGCCTACGAGCAGTACTTC,CASSLVGRGAYEQYF
TRBD1,few,TRBV5-1,TRBJ1-2,TGCGCCAGCAGCTTGGCGACAGGGAATGGCTACACCTTC,CASSLATGNGYTF
TRBD2,.,TRBV7-8,TRBJ2-1,TGTGCCAGCAGCTTACTAGCGGGAAGCGAGCAGTTCTTC,CASSLLAGSEQFF
.,.,TRBV29-1,TRBJ2-7,TGCAGCGTTGAAACTGATACCTACGAGCAGTACTTC,CSVETDTYEQYF
TRBD1,.,TRBV5-1,TRBJ1-5,TGCGCCAGCAGGGTTGACAGGGGGGTCAATCAGCCCCAGCATTTT,CASRVDRGVNQPQHF
TRBD1,.,TRBV14,TRBJ2-2,TGTGCCAGCAGCGGGACAGGGGGTGGCACCGGGGAGCTGTTTTTT,CASSGTGGGTGELFF
.,.,TRBV4-1,TRBJ2-1,TGCGCCAGCAGCCAAGAGACAGCCGGCCAGTTCTTC,CASSQETAGQFF
.,.,TRBV6-6,TRBJ2-1,TGTGCCAGCAGTCGTGACACCTTAGGTAGCAATGAGCAGTTCTTC,CASSRDTLGSNEQFF
TRBD1,.,TRBV7-3,TRBJ2-3,TGTGCCAGCAGACGCGGGACAGGGACAGATACGCAGTATTTT,CASRRGTGTDTQYF
TRBD1,.,TRBV5-6,TRBJ2-3,TGTGCCAGCAGCCCCGACAGGGGGCGCCGGGATACGCAGTATTTT,CASSPDRGRRDTQYF
TRBD2,.,TRBV7-8,TRBJ2-1,TGTGCCAGCAGCTTAATTAGCGGGAGGATATTAATCAGTGAGCAGTTCTTC,CASSLISGRILISEQFF
.,.,TRBV9,TRBJ2-2,TGTGCCAGCAGCGTAGATGGAGCCGGGGAGCTGTTTTTT,CASSVDGAGELFF
TRBD1,.,TRBV18,TRBJ1-2,TGTGCCAGCTCACCACGTTCTAACCAGGGGGGCCCTACCTATGGCTACACCTTC,CASSPRSNQGGPTYGYTF
.,.,TRBV6-6,TRBJ2-3,TGTGCCGCCGGCGGGGAGCAGTATTTT,CAAGGEQYF
TRBD2,.,TRBV5-4,TRBJ2-1,TGTGCCAGCAGCCAACTAGCGGGAGTCGATGGTGAGCAGTTCTTC,CASSQLAGVDGEQFF
TRBD1,.,TRBV13,TRBJ2-2,TGTGCCAGCAGCCAGCCAGGGACAGGGGGCACCGGGGAGCTGTTTTTT,CASSQPGTGGTGELFF
.,.,TRBV7-6,TRBJ2-1,TGTGCCAGCAGCTTAGGTCCGATCGGCAATGAGCAGTTCTTC,CASSLGPIGNEQFF
.,.,TRBV6-5,TRBJ2-3,TGTGCCAGCAGTAACTACGAGTCAGATACGCAGTATTTT,CASSNYESDTQYF
TRBD1,.,TRBV5-1,TRBJ1-1,TGCGCCAGCAGCCCGGGGGACAGGGGGAACACTGAAGCTTTCTTT,CASSPGDRGNTEAFF
.,once,TRBV28,TRBJ2-7,TGTGCCAGCAGTTTACGACAGCAGCCCTACGAGCAGTACTTC,CASSLRQQPYEQYF
TRBD1,.,TRBV11-2,TRBJ2-5,TGTGCCAGCAGCTTAGATGGGGGACAGCAAGAGACCCAGTACTTC,CASSLDGGQQETQYF
TRBD2,.,TRBV7-3,TRBJ2-5,TGTGCCAGCAGCTTAACCAGCGGGGTAGGGACGGAGACCCAGTACTTC,CASSLTSGVGTETQYF
.,.,TRBV28,TRBJ1-5,TGTGCCAGCAGTTACGACTTCCGACCCAGCAATCAGCCCCAGCATTTT,CASSYDFRPSNQPQHF
TRBD1,.,TRBV28,TRBJ1-6,TGTGCCAGCCTGGACAGGGGGGCCCATAATTCACCCCTCCACTTT,CASLDRGAHNSPLHF
TRBD1,.,TRBV5-4,TRBJ1-2,TGTGCCAGCAGCTTGGCCCGACAGGGGGACTATGGCTACACCTTC,CASSLARQGDYGYTF
.,.,TRBV11-1,TRBJ2-7,TGTGCCAGCAGCTTAGGTGGAGCGTGGGTCGCCTACGAGCAGTACTTC,CASSLGGAWVAYEQYF
TRBD2,.,TRBV4-2,TRBJ2-1,TGTGCCAGCAGCCAGCCTTCCTTAGCGGGAGGTAGCTACAATGAGCAGTTCTTC,CASSQPSLAGGSYNEQFF
.,.,TRBV27,TRBJ2-3,TGTGCCAGCAGTTTCGGGAGCTACACAGATACGCAGTATTTT,CASSFGSYTDTQYF